One sample yielded the 21 T cell receptor beta chains listed below, sequenced in a study of blood T cell repertoires in COVID-19. Generated by immunoSEQ multiplex PCR, the TCRdb table keeps only in-frame clones and is missing some. In the table there are about 200,000 clones, 70% to 90% of which are singletons. Sequencing was carried out using peripheral blood. These receptors were taken from a woman aged 80 or over with acute or convalescent COVID-19.

The chain recombines TRBV5-1 with TRBJ2-7; perhaps TRBD1 as D (7 bases). V was shortened by 7 bases and J by 3 bases, with 17 bases between the two germline ends. Germline V gene data show CDR1 as SGHRS and CDR2 as YFSETQ. This CDR3 region has 14 residues. CDR3 coding DNA: TGCGCCAGCGCGGGACAGTTACCAATCTACGAGCAGTACTTC. Translating it yields CASAGQLPIYEQYF.

This clone has a handful of counts. This rearrangement joins TRBV5-4 to TRBJ1-1; 9 bases are a match to TRBD1. Germline loops: CDR1 SGHNT, CDR2 YYREEE (reference sequence). CDR3 length: 14 residues. Trimming cost V 3 bases and J 4 bases; bases outside gene matches: 4. Here the CDR3 reads CASSSQGAGTEAFF. DNA for the CDR3: TGTGCCAGCAGCTCACAGGGGGCTGGCACTGAAGCTTTCTTT. The full variable domain, completed using reference TRBV5-4 and TRBJ1-1, is ETGVTQSPTHLIKTRGQQVTLRCSSQSGHNTVSWYQQALGQGPQFIFQYYREEENGRGNFPPRFSGLQFPNYSSELNVNALELDDSALYLCASSSQGAGTEAFFGQGTRLTVV.

The chain combines TRBV6-5 with TRBJ1-4, with 7 bases identical to TRBD1. The CDR3 length is 15 residues. The V and J ends lost 6 bases and 8 bases, in that order; junction bases with no gene match: 12. Germline values: CDR1 MNHEY, CDR2 SVGAGI. CDR3 DNA sequence: TGTGCCAGCAGCGCAACAGGGGCTTGGGGGGAAAAACTGTTTTTT. Translation gives CASSATGAWGEKLFF.

The chain carries TRBV28 and TRBJ2-1; 9 bases agree with TRBD2. The CDR3 is made up of 15 amino acids. V dropped 4 bases and J dropped 6; count of bases not matched to a gene: 7. Germline CDR1 and CDR2: MDHEN and SYDVKM. The CDR3 nucleotides read TGTGCCAGCAGTTCCCCTAGCGGGATTCCCAATGAGCAGTTCTTC. This gives the protein CASSSPSGIPNEQFF.

V is TRBV28 and J is TRBJ2-5; 8 positions agree with TRBD2. Per germline, CDR1 MDHEN and CDR2 SYDVKM. The CDR3 length is 13 residues. Trimming removed 7 bases from V and 2 bases from J; junction bases left unmatched: 3. CDR3 amino acids: CASTRGGQETQYF. CDR3 sequence (DNA): TGTGCCAGCACCCGGGGGGGGCAAGAGACCCAGTACTTC.

The CDR3 sequence is CASSLYRLATNEKLFF. The CDR3 coding sequence is TGTGCCAGCTCGCTTTACAGGCTTGCAACTAATGAAAAACTGTTTTTT. The chain carries TRBV18 and TRBJ1-4, with D tentatively TRBD1 (5 bases). The germline V gene encodes CDR1 KGHSH and CDR2 LQKENI. This CDR3 has 16 amino acids. V was trimmed by 6 bases and J by 0 bases, leaving 14 bases between them.

This clone was recorded a few times. The rearrangement links TRBV18 to TRBJ2-3; perhaps TRBD2 as D (5 bases). Germline assignment: CDR1 KGHSH and CDR2 LQKENI. CDR3 length: 14 amino acids. Trimming left V 5 bases short and J 2 bases short, with 11 bases between. This CDR3 reads CASSETRDTDTQYF. The CDR3 bases are TGTGCCAGCTCAGAGACCCGGGACACAGATACGCAGTATTTT.

This clone was seen only a few times. This rearrangement joins TRBV7-2 to TRBJ1-1; TRBD1 matches at 8 bases. V shed 5 bases and J 5 bases; nucleotides not matched to a gene: 13. CDR3 size: 16 residues. Per the germline V gene, CDR1 is SGHTA and CDR2 is FQGNSA. In nucleotides, the CDR3 is TGTGCCAGCAGCCTAAGGACAGGGCAAAGGGAAACTGAAGCTTTCTTT. It is translated as CASSLRTGQRETEAFF.

The rearrangement links TRBV6-5 to TRBJ1-3, with D possibly matching TRBD1 (6 bases). The germline V gene encodes CDR1 MNHEY and CDR2 SVGAGI. The CDR3 contains 16 residues. V shed 2 bases and J shed 0 bases, with 11 bases lying between them. In DNA, the CDR3 is TGTGCCAGCAGTTACACTCAGGGGAGCTCTGGAAACACCATATATTTT. It encodes CASSYTQGSSGNTIYF.

The chain carries TRBV9 and TRBJ2-7; D might be TRBD2 (6 bases). Germline assignment: CDR1 SGDLS and CDR2 YYNGEE. The CDR3 consists of 12 residues. V was clipped by 0 bases and J by 7 bases, with 8 bases between them. CDR3 residues: CASSVAGSEQYF. CDR3 coding DNA: TGTGCCAGCAGCGTAGCCGGGAGTGAGCAGTACTTC.

The chain employs TRBV4-1 and TRBJ2-3; 7 bases line up with TRBD2. Germline-derived CDR1 and CDR2 are MGHRA and YSYEKL. V lost 1 base to trimming and J lost 14 bases; unmatched junction nucleotides: 15. This CDR3 is 15 amino acids long. This CDR3 is CASSQGLGRARFTYF. Here the CDR3 DNA reads TGCGCCAGCAGCCAAGGACTTGGGAGGGCCCGGTTTACGTATTTT.

The chain has TRBV3-1 (or the pseudogene TRBV3-2) and TRBJ2-7; D possibly corresponds to TRBD2 (6 bases). The CDR3 contains 14 residues. V gave up 5 bases and J gave up 3 bases, with 14 bases separating them. Germline V CDR1 and CDR2: LGHDT, YNNKEL (reference sequence). CDR3 sequence (DNA): TGTGCCAGCAGCTCTAGCGAATCCAGCTACGAGCAGTACTTC. Translation: CASSSSESSYEQYF.

This chain connects TRBV6-2 or TRBV6-3 to TRBJ2-7, with D perhaps matching TRBD2 (5 bases). This CDR3 has 15 amino acids. V gave up 1 base and J gave up 6 bases, with 16 bases separating them. CDR1 is MNHEY, CDR2 SVGEGT, per germline. The CDR3 bases are TGTGCCAGCAGTTACTTTCCTCGAGGGTTCGGCGAGCAGTACTTC. This codes for CASSYFPRGFGEQYF.

The rearrangement uses TRBV5-5 and TRBJ2-7; TRBD1 matches at 7 bases. From germline, CDR1 is SGHKS and CDR2 YYEKEE (reference sequence). The CDR3 totals 15 residues. V was clipped by 4 bases and J by 4 bases; unmatched bases: 11. The CDR3 spells CASSREGQSQYEQYF. The CDR3 bases are TGTGCCAGCAGCCGAGAGGGACAGTCACAATACGAGCAGTACTTC.

The V gene is TRBV7-2, the J gene TRBJ2-3; 11 nucleotides align to TRBD2. The CDR3 consists of 14 residues. After removal of 6 bases from V and 4 bases from J, the junction contained 3 bases not matched to a gene. CDR1 is SGHTA, CDR2 FQGNSA, per germline. The DNA for the CDR3 is TGTGCCAGCAGTACTAGCGGGAGCCCAGATACGCAGTATTTT. Translation: CASSTSGSPDTQYF.

V is TRBV9 and J is TRBJ1-3; TRBD1 might be the D (5 bases). CDR1 and CDR2 from the germline V gene are SGDLS and YYNGEE. CDR3 length equals 16 residues. V lost 0 bases and J 0 bases, leaving 10 bases between the germline ends. CDR3 sequence (DNA): TGTGCCAGCAGCGTAGGAGGTCAGGGCTCTGGAAACACCATATATTTT. Encoded protein: CASSVGGQGSGNTIYF.

This clone is a singleton in its sample. The chain links TRBV9 to TRBJ1-6; the D gene is possibly TRBD1 (5 bases). The CDR3 spans 13 residues. The germline V gene has CDR1 SGDLS and CDR2 YYNGEE. The CDR3 nucleotides are TGTAATATTCAGGGCGTGTGGGATTCACCCCTCCACTTT. Translation: CNIQGVWDSPLHF.

This clone was seen just once. This chain joins TRBV5-1 and TRBJ1-3; no definite D call. V shed 3 bases and J shed 0 bases, with 13 bases lying between them. This CDR3 spans 16 amino acids. Germline V lookup: CDR1 SGHRS, CDR2 YFSETQ. In nucleotides, the CDR3 is TGCGCCAGCAGCTCGGACCTCCGGGGCTCTGGAAACACCATATATTTT. It is translated as CASSSDLRGSGNTIYF.

The sample holds one count of this clone. The rearrangement uses TRBV12-3 or TRBV12-4 and TRBJ2-5; D uncertain. V was trimmed by 7 bases and J by 4 bases, leaving 10 bases between them. This CDR3 comprises 12 residues. The CDR3 region is CASTQRRETQYF. The CDR3 DNA sequence: TGTGCCAGCACCCAGAGGCGAGAGACCCAGTACTTC.

This clone was counted a single time. V usage is TRBV7-2 and J usage is TRBJ2-7, with D possibly TRBD1 on 6 matching bases. The CDR3 sequence is 15 residues long. From germline, CDR1 is SGHTA and CDR2 FQGNSA. With 2 bases removed from V and 0 bases from J, the gap between germline ends came to 11 bases. The CDR3 nucleotides read TGTGCCAGCAGCTTAAGAGCCAGGGGCTCCTACGAGCAGTACTTC. It codes for CASSLRARGSYEQYF.

This chain connects TRBV15 to TRBJ2-1; 10 bases are a match to TRBD2. The CDR3 runs to 15 residues. V shed 0 bases, J shed 8 bases, and the junction held 4 bases outside the gene matches. Germline CDR1 is LNHNV and CDR2 is YYDKDF (reference sequence). The CDR3: CATSREVLAGYEQFF. The CDR3 nucleotides read TGTGCCACCAGCAGAGAAGTACTAGCGGGGTATGAGCAGTTCTTC.